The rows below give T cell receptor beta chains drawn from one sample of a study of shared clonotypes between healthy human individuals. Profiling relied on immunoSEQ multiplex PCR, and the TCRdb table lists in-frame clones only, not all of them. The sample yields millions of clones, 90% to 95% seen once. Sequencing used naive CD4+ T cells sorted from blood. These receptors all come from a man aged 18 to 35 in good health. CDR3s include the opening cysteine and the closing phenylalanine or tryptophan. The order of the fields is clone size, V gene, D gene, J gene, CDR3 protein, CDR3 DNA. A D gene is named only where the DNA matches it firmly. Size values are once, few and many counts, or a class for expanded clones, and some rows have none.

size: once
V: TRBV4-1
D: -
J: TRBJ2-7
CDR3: CASSQDEGGTYEQYF
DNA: TGCGCCAGCAGCCAAGATGAGGGCGGAACCTACGAGCAGTACTTC

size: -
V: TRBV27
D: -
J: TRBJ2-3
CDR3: CASRAPTSTDTQYF
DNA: TGTGCCAGCAGGGCACCGACTAGCACAGATACGCAGTATTTT

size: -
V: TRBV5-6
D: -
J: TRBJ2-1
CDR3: CASSLQGGVQFF
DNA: TGTGCCAGCAGTTTACAGGGAGGTGTGCAGTTCTTC

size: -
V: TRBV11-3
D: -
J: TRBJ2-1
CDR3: CASSLDRGSGGTEQFF
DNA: TGTGCCAGCAGCTTAGATCGCGGGTCTGGGGGTACTGAGCAGTTCTTC

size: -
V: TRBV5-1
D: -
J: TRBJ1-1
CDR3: CASSLARGGGTEAFF
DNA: TGCGCCAGCAGCTTGGCTCGGGGGGGAGGCACTGAAGCTTTCTTT

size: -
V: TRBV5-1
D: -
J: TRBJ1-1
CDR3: CASSFYGTTAFF
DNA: TGCGCCAGCAGTTTTTACGGGACAACAGCTTTCTTT

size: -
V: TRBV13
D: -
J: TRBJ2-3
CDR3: CASSADQRSDTQYF
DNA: TGTGCCAGCAGTGCGGACCAGCGTTCAGATACGCAGTATTTT

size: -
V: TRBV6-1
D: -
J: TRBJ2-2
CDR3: CAYGTASQTGELFF
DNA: TGTGCCTATGGGACGGCTAGCCAGACCGGGGAGCTGTTTTTT

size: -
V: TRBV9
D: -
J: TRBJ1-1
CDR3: CASSVEPGKHTEAFF
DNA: TGTGCCAGCAGCGTAGAACCAGGGAAGCACACTGAAGCTTTCTTT

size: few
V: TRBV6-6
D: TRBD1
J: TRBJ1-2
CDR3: CASRRDRGPLGYTF
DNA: TGTGCCAGCAGACGGGACAGGGGGCCTCTCGGCTACACCTTC

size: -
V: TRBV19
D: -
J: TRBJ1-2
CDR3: CASSILRGSNYGYTF
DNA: TGTGCCAGTAGTATTTTAAGGGGTTCCAACTATGGCTACACCTTC

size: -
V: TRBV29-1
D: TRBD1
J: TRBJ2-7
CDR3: CSVGAGVTGAFFSPYEQYF
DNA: TGCAGCGTTGGGGCCGGGGTTACAGGGGCGTTCTTCTCACCCTACGAGCAGTACTTC

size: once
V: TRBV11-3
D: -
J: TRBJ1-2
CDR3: CASSLGGGAYTF
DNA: TGTGCCAGCAGCCTCGGGGGCGGTGCGTACACCTTC

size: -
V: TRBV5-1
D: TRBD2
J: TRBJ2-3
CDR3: CASSFRLAGGIGDTQYF
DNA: TGCGCCAGCAGCTTTCGACTAGCGGGAGGGATTGGCGATACGCAGTATTTT

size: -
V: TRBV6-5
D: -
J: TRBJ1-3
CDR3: CASSPGGPGNTIYF
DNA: TGTGCCAGCAGCCCGGGGGGACCTGGAAACACCATATATTTT

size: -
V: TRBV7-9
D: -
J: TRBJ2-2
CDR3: CASSLRDTGELFF
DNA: TGTGCCAGCAGCCTTCGTGACACCGGGGAGCTGTTTTTT

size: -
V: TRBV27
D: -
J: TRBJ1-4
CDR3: CASSLMGNEKLFF
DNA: TGTGCCAGCAGTTTAATGGGAAATGAAAAACTGTTTTTT

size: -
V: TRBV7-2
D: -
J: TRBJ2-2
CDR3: CASSRANLAGELFF
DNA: TGTGCCAGCAGCCGAGCAAACTTGGCCGGGGAGCTGTTTTTT

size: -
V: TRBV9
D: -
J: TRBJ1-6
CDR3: CASAKTLAINSPLHF
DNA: TGTGCCAGCGCCAAAACATTGGCTATTAATTCACCCCTCCACTTT

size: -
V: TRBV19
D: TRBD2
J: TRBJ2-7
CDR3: CASKTGGLAGEQYF
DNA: TGTGCCAGTAAAACGGGAGGGCTAGCGGGTGAGCAGTACTTC

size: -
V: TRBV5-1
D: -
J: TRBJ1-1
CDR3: CASSLANVNTEAFF
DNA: TGCGCCAGCAGCCTCGCAAACGTGAACACTGAAGCTTTCTTT

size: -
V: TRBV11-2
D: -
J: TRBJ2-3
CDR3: CASSSGVSGSTDTQYF
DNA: TGTGCCAGCAGCTCCGGGGTGTCGGGAAGCACAGATACGCAGTATTTT

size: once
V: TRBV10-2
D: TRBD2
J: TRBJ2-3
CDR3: CASKTMGLAGPLDTQYF
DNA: TGCGCCAGCAAGACCATGGGACTAGCGGGGCCCTTGGATACGCAGTATTTT

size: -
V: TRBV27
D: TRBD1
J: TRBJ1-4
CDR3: CASSLWSGTGSEKLFF
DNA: TGTGCCAGCAGTTTATGGTCCGGGACAGGGTCTGAAAAACTGTTTTTT

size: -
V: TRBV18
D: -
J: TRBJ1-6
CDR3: CASSPTWGKDSPLHF
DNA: TGTGCCAGCTCACCCACATGGGGTAAGGATTCACCCCTCCACTTT

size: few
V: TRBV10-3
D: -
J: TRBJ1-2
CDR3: CAISAGDHTF
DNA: TGTGCCATCAGTGCGGGGGACCACACCTTC

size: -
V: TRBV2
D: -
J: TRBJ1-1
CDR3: CASSEYRQATEAFF
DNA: TGTGCCAGCAGTGAATATAGGCAGGCGACTGAAGCTTTCTTT

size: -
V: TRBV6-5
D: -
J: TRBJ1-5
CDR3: CASSYRGEGNQPQHF
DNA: TGTGCCAGCAGTTACAGGGGTGAGGGCAATCAGCCCCAGCATTTT

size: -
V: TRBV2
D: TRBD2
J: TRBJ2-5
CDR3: CASGGTGGAKETQYF
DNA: TGTGCCAGCGGAGGAACGGGGGGGGCCAAAGAGACCCAGTACTTC

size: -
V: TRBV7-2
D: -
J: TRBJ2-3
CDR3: CASSGGWRGWTDTQYF
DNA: TGTGCCAGCAGCGGGGGGTGGCGGGGCTGGACAGATACGCAGTATTTT

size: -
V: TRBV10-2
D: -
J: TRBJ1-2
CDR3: CASSESATPANYGYTF
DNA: TGCGCCAGCAGTGAGTCGGCGACACCAGCTAACTATGGCTACACCTTC

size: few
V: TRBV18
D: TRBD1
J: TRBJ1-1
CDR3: CASSPRDRGNTEAFF
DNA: TGTGCCAGCTCACCTAGGGACAGGGGGAACACTGAAGCTTTCTTT

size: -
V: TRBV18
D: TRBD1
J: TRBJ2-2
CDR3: CASSPTGVNTGELFF
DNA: TGTGCCAGCTCACCAACAGGGGTGAACACCGGGGAGCTGTTTTTT

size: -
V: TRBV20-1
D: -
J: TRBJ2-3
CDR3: CSGTLTDTQYF
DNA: TGCAGTGGGACTCTCACAGATACGCAGTATTTT

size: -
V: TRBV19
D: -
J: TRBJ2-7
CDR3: CASSQGTGPYEQYF
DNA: TGTGCCAGTAGTCAAGGGACGGGGCCTTACGAGCAGTACTTC

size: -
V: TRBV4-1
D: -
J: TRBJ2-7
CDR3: CASSQDTQGLYEQYF
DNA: TGCGCCAGCAGCCAAGATACCCAGGGCCTTTACGAGCAGTACTTC

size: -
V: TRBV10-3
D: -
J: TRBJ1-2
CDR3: CATSTSYGYTF
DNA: TGTGCCACCTCTACTTCCTATGGCTACACCTTC

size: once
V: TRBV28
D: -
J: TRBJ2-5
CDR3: CASTMDSTRTQYF
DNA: TGTGCCAGCACCATGGACTCCACCAGGACCCAGTACTTC

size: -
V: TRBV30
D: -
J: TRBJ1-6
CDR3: CAWSGAPVNSSPLHF
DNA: TGTGCCTGGAGTGGGGCCCCGGTGAATAGTTCACCCCTCCACTTT

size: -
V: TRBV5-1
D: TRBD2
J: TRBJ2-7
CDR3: CASSPWKGTSGPTYEQYF
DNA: TGCGCCAGCAGCCCATGGAAAGGGACTAGCGGGCCGACCTACGAGCAGTACTTC

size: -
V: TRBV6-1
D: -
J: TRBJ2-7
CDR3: CASSELGNEQYF
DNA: TGTGCCAGCAGTGAGCTAGGGAACGAGCAGTACTTC

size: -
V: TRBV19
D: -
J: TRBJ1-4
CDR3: CASSMGSLEKLFF
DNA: TGTGCCAGTAGTATGGGCAGCCTAGAAAAACTGTTTTTT

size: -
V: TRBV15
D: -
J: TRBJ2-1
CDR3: CATSGPFLRYNEQFF
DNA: TGTGCCACCAGCGGACCCTTTCTGCGGTACAATGAGCAGTTCTTC

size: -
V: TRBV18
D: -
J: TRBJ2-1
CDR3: CASSPLAGNNNEQFF
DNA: TGTGCCAGCTCACCACTCGCGGGAAATAACAATGAGCAGTTCTTC

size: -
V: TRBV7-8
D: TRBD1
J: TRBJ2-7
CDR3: CASSLGPTGAYEQYF
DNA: TGTGCCAGCAGCTTAGGTCCGACAGGGGCCTACGAGCAGTACTTC

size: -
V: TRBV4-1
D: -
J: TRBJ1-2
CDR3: CASSQDRTAHGYTF
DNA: TGCGCCAGCAGCCAAGATAGAACAGCCCATGGCTACACCTTC

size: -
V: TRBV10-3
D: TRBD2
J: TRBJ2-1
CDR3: CAIAPSGSTLEQFF
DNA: TGTGCCATCGCCCCTAGCGGGAGTACCCTTGAGCAGTTCTTC

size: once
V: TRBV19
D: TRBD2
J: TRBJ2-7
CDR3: CASSKGTSGNSYEQYF
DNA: TGTGCCAGTAGTAAGGGGACTAGCGGGAACTCCTACGAGCAGTACTTC